One sample yielded the 5 T cell receptor beta chains listed below, sequenced in a study of T-cell memory formation after mild COVID-19. TCRdb re-called the 5' RACE reads through MiXCR, storing one row per CDR3 protein. The table shows 400,000 or so distinct CDR3 sequences, with 20% occurring only once. The sequenced sample was PBMCs or a T cell subset sorted from them (not recorded which). All receptors come from an adult woman who had mild COVID-19 (a few samples of this study predate the infection). Cell type and time point are not known.

The rearrangement links TRBV6-1 to TRBJ1-2; D possibly corresponds to TRBD1 (6 bases). Trimming stripped 4 bases from V and 5 bases from J, with 14 bases between. Per the germline V gene, CDR1 is MNHNS and CDR2 is SASEGT. The CDR3 runs to 14 residues. Here the CDR3 DNA reads TGTGCCAGCAGTGTCGCAGGGGCGGAATATGGCTACACCTTC. The encoded protein is CASSVAGAEYGYTF.

The rearrangement links TRBV9 to TRBJ2-1; a weak D match, TRBD2 (6 bases). The CDR3 consists of 13 residues. CDR1 SGDLS and CDR2 YYNGEE come from the germline V gene. Trimming removed 4 bases from V and 9 bases from J, with 14 bases in between. The CDR3 loop is CASSPPGRSEQFF. The CDR3 bases are TGTGCCAGCAGCCCTCCAGGGAGGAGTGAGCAGTTCTTC.

A few counts support this clonotype. CDR3 residues: CASSRRGGLYNEQFF. CDR3 in DNA: TGTGCCAGCTCGAGACGAGGGGGCCTTTACAATGAGCAGTTCTTC. The chain links TRBV6-5 to TRBJ2-1; 7 bases agree with TRBD1. V was pared by 8 bases and J by 4 bases, with 11 bases of the junction left unmatched. CDR1 and CDR2 from the germline V gene are MNHEY and SVGAGI. This CDR3 has 15 residues.

V usage is TRBV6-2 or TRBV6-3 and J usage is TRBJ2-5, with a tentative D call TRBD2 (6 bases). Trimming cost V 7 bases and J 5 bases, with 11 bases left between them. CDR1 is MNHEY and CDR2 is SVGEGT in the germline V gene. CDR3 size: 12 residues. The CDR3 protein is CASKYSGETQYF. In nucleotides, the CDR3 is TGTGCCAGCAAATATAGCGGCGAGACCCAGTACTTC.

This chain uses TRBV7-4 with TRBJ2-7; no definite D call. The ends were cut back, 0 bases at V and 7 bases at J, with 7 bases in the middle. This CDR3 has 12 residues. The germline V gene encodes CDR1 SGHVT and CDR2 SQSDAQ. The DNA of the CDR3 is TGTGCCAGCAGCTTAGCGCGACGGGAGCAGTACTTC. Translation gives CASSLARREQYF.